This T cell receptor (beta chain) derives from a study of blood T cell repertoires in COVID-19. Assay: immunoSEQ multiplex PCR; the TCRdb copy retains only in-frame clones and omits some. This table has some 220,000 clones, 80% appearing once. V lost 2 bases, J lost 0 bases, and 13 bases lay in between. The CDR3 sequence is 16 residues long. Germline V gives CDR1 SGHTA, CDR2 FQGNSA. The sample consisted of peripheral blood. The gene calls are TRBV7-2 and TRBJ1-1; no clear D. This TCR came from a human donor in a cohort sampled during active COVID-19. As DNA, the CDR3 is TGTGCCAGCAGCTTATTGGCACCGAAAATGAACACTGAAGCTTTCTTT. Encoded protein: CASSLLAPKMNTEAFF.